One and the same sample provided the 8 T cell receptor beta chains below, sequenced in a study of beta chain features in type 1 diabetes. Study observations and caveats: People with Type 1 diabetes carried modestly yet significantly shorter TCRB CDR3s in all four CD4+ subsets.

Their cognate antigens are unknown. Of the isolated RNA, all was reverse transcribed, and so the sequenced material was expressed TCRB transcripts. Assay: immunoSEQ multiplex PCR; the TCRdb copy retains only in-frame clones and omits some. This sample carries more than 200,000 clones, around 16% of them seen once, and the ten largest clones take about 0.092%. Source material: naive CD4+ T cells from blood. These receptors were obtained from a man between 25 and 39 years old with type 1 diabetes.

As for this clone: This specimen includes other DNA sequences encoding the same CDR3. The chain uses TRBV9 and TRBJ2-1; 7 positions match TRBD2. This CDR3 region has 15 residues. V was pared by 0 bases and J by 4 bases, with 4 bases of the junction left unmatched. Germline V gene lookup returns CDR1 SGDLS and CDR2 YYNGEE. The CDR3 sequence: CASSVAGGSYNEQFF. The CDR3 nucleotides read TGTGCCAGCAGCGTAGCGGGAGGATCATACAATGAGCAGTTCTTC.

This clone was recorded once. J is TRBJ1-1 and V is TRBV2; TRBD1 is a possible D gene (5 bases). The V gene's germline CDR1 is SNHLY and CDR2 FYNNEI. Trimming removed 5 bases from V and 8 bases from J, with 15 bases in between. This CDR3 spans 13 amino acids. In nucleotides, the CDR3 is TGTGCCAGCAGTTCAGGGAAAGGTTTCGAAGCTTTCTTT. This codes for CASSSGKGFEAFF.

The CDR3 spells CASSTEAGDVYNEQFF. The CDR3 nucleotides are TGTGCCAGCAGCACCGAAGCGGGAGACGTATACAATGAGCAGTTCTTC. The chain joins TRBV5-4 to TRBJ2-1, with 8 positions matching TRBD2. This CDR3 region has 16 residues. Trimming cost V 4 bases and J 4 bases; bases outside gene matches: 10. CDR1 and CDR2 (germline): SGHNT, YYREEE (reference sequence).

In this sample, this clone turned up a few times. The chain couples TRBV7-9 to TRBJ2-7, with TRBD2 as a possible D gene (5 bases). This CDR3 comprises 15 residues. Germline V lookup: CDR1 SEHNR, CDR2 FQNEAQ (reference sequence). V was trimmed by 6 bases and J by 2 bases, leaving 17 bases between them. CDR3 DNA: TGTGCCAGCAGTCTACCCGCGAGCGGTCCCTACGAGCAGTACTTC. It translates to CASSLPASGPYEQYF.

This clone showed up just a few times. DNA of the CDR3: TGTGCCAGCAGCAACCCTTTATGGTCCTCCTACGAGCAGTACTTC. Translated, it gives CASSNPLWSSYEQYF. The chain recombines TRBV7-2 with TRBJ2-7; D is ambiguous. With 5 bases removed from V and 0 bases from J, the gap between germline ends came to 14 bases. The germline V gene encodes CDR1 SGHTA and CDR2 FQGNSA. The CDR3 is 15 residues long.

The sample holds a few counts of this clone. The chain recombines TRBV30 with TRBJ1-4, with 7 bases aligning to TRBD1. The V gene's germline CDR1 is GTSNPN and CDR2 SVGIG (reference sequence). V was pared by 1 base and J by 4 bases, with 6 bases of the junction left unmatched. CDR3 length: 15 residues. CDR3 sequence (DNA): TGTGCCTGGAGTGCTGGAGACAGGGATAATGAAAAACTGTTTTTT. It specifies CAWSAGDRDNEKLFF.

J is TRBJ2-3 and V is TRBV2; D might be TRBD2 (5 bases). Germline loops: CDR1 SNHLY, CDR2 FYNNEI. This CDR3 comprises 15 residues. V lost 8 bases and J 1 base, leaving 16 bases between the germline ends. CDR3 in DNA: TGTGCCAGCGCCTTGGAGGCCTCCCGCACAGATACGCAGTATTTT. Translated: CASALEASRTDTQYF.

This clone was detected a few times. The chain employs TRBV28 and TRBJ2-5, with D perhaps TRBD1 (5 bases). Trimming cost V 2 bases and J 7 bases, with 17 bases left between them. The CDR3 has 15 residues. CDR1 is MDHEN and CDR2 is SYDVKM in the germline V gene. The CDR3 region is CASSLDGRGLPTQYF. The CDR3 region has the DNA TGTGCCAGCAGTTTAGACGGAAGGGGTTTACCGACCCAGTACTTC.